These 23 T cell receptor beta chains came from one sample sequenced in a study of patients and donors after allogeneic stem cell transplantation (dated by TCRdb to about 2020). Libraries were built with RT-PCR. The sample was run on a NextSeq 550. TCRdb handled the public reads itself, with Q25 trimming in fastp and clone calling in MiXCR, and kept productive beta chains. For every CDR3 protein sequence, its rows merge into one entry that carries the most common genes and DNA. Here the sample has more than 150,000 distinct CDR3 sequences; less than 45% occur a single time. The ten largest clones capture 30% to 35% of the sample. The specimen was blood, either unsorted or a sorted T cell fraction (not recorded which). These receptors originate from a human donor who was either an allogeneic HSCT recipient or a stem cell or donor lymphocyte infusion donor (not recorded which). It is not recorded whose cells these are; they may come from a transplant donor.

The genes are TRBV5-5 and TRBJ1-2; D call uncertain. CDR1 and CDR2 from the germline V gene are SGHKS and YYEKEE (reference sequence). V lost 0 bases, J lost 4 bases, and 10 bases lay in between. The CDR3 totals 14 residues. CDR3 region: CASSLEPNLYGYTF. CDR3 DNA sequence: TGTGCCAGCAGCTTGGAGCCCAACCTCTATGGCTACACCTTC.

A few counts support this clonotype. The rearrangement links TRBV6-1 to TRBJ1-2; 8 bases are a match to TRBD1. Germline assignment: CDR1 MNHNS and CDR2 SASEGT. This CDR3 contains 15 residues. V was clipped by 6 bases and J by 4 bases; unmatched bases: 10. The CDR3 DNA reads TGTGCCAGCAGCGAATTCGGACAGGGCATCTATGGCTACACCTTC. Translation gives CASSEFGQGIYGYTF.

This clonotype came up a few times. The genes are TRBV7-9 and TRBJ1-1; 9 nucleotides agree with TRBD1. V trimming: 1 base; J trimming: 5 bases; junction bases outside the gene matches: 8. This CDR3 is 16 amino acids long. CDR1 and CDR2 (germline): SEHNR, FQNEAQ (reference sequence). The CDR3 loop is CASSLVPGQGTTEAFF. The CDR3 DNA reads TGTGCCAGCAGCTTAGTCCCGGGACAGGGAACGACTGAAGCTTTCTTT.

DNA for the CDR3: TGTGCCAGCTCAGCTACGGACAAGCCAGGGCCCAATCAGCCCCAGCATTTT. Its translation: CASSATDKPGPNQPQHF. This chain joins TRBV18 and TRBJ1-5; perhaps TRBD1 as D (5 bases). The CDR3 is 17 amino acids. Germline lookup yields CDR1 KGHSH and CDR2 LQKENI. Trimming stripped 5 bases from V and 3 bases from J, with 20 bases between.

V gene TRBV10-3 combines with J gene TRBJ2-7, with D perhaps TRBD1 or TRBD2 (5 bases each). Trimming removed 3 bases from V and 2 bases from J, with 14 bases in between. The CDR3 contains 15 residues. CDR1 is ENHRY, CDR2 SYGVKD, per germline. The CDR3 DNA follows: TGTGCCATCAGTGACCCCGGGGACCGAGCCTACGAGCAGTACTTC. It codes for CAISDPGDRAYEQYF.

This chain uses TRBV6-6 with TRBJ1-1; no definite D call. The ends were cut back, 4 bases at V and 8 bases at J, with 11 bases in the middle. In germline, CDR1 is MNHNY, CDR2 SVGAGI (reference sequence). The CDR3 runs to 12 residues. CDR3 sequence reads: CASSSLGPEAFF. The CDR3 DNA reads TGTGCCAGCAGTTCCCTTGGGCCCGAAGCTTTCTTT.

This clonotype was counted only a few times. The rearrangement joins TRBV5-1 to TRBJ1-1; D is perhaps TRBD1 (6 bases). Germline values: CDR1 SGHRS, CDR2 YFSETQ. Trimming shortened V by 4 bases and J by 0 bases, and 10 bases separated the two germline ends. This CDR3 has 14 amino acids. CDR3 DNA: TGCGCCAGCAGCGGGGACAACCTGAACACTGAAGCTTTCTTT. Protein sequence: CASSGDNLNTEAFF.

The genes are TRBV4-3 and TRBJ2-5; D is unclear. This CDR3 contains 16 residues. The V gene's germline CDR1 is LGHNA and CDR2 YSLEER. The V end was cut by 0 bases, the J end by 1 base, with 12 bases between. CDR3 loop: CASSQDVVRIQETQYF. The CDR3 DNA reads TGCGCCAGCAGCCAAGATGTGGTTCGCATCCAAGAGACCCAGTACTTC.

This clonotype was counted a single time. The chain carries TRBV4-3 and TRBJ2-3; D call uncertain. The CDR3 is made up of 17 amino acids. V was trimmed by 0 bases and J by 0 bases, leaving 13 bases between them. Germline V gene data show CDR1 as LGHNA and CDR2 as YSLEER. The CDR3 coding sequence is TGCGCCAGCAGCCAAGATCCGGGTACCGGCAGCACAGATACGCAGTATTTT. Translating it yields CASSQDPGTGSTDTQYF.

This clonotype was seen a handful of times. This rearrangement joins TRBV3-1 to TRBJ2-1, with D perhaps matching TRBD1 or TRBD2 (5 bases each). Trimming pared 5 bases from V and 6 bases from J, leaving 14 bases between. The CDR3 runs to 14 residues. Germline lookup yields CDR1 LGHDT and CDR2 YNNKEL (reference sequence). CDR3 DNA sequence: TGTGCCAGCAGCTCGAGTGACAGCGGCAATGAGCAGTTCTTC. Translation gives CASSSSDSGNEQFF.

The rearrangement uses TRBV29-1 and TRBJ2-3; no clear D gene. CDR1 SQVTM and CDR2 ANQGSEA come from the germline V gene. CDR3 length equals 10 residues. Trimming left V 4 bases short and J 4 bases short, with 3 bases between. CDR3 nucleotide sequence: TGCAGCGTTGGAGCAGATACGCAGTATTTT. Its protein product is CSVGADTQYF.

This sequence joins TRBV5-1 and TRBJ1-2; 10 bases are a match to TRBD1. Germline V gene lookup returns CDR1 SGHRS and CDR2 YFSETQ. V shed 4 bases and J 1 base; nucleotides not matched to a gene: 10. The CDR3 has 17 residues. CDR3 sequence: CASSQGQGQGFNYGYTF. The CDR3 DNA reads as TGCGCCAGCAGCCAAGGACAGGGACAGGGGTTTAACTATGGCTACACCTTC. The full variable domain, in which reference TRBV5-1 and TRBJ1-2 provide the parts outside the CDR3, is KAGVTQTPRYLIKTRGQQVTLSCSPISGHRSVSWYQQTPGQGLQFLFEYFSETQRNKGNFPGRFSGRQFSNSRSEMNVSTLELGDSALYLCASSQGQGQGFNYGYTFGSGTRLTVV.

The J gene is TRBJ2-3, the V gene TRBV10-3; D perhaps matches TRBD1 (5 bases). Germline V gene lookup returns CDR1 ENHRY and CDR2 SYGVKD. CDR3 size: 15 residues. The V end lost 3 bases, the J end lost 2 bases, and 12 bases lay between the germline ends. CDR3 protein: CAISDVTVNTDTQYF. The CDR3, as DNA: TGTGCCATCAGTGATGTGACAGTCAACACAGATACGCAGTATTTT.

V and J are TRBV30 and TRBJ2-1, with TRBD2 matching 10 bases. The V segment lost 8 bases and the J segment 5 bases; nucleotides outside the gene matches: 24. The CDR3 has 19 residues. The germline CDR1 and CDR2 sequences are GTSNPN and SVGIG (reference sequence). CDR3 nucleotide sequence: TGTGCCGGAACTCCCCGGCGTTCTAGCGGGAGCACCGGGAACAATGAGCAGTTCTTC. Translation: CAGTPRRSSGSTGNNEQFF.

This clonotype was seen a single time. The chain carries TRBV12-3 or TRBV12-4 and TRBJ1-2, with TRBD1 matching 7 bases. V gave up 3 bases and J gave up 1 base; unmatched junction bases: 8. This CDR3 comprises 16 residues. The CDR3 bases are TGTGCCAGCAGTTTGTCCCCGACAGGGAATAACTATGGCTACACCTTC. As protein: CASSLSPTGNNYGYTF.

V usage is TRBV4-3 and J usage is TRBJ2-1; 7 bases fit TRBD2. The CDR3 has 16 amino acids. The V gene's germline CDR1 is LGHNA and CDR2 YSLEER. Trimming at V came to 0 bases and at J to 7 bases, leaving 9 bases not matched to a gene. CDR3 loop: CASSQDRSSGWNEQFF. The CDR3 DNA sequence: TGCGCCAGCAGCCAAGATAGGTCTAGCGGCTGGAATGAGCAGTTCTTC.

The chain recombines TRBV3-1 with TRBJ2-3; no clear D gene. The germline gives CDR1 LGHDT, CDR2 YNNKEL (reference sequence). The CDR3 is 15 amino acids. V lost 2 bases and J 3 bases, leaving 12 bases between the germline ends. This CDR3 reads CASSQMTPLTDTQYF. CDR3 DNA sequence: TGTGCCAGCAGCCAAATGACTCCGTTAACAGATACGCAGTATTTT.

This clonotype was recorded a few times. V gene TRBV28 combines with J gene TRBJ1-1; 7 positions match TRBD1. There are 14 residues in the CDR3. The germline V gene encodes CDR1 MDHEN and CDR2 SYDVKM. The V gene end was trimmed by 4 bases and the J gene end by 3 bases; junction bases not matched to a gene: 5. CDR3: CASSSRGRDTEAFF. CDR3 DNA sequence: TGTGCCAGCAGTTCGAGGGGGCGGGACACTGAAGCTTTCTTT.

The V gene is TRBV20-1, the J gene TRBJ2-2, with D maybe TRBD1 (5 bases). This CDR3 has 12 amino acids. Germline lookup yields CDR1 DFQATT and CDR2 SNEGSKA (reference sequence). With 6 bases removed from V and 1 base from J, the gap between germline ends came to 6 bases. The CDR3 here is CSARVNTGELFF. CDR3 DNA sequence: TGCAGTGCCAGGGTGAACACCGGGGAGCTGTTTTTT.

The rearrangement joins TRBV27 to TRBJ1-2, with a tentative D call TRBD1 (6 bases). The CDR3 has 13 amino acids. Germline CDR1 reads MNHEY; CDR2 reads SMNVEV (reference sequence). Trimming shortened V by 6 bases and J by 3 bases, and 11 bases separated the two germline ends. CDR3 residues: CASRSTGYYGYTF. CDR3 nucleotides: TGTGCCAGCAGATCTACAGGGTACTATGGCTACACCTTC.

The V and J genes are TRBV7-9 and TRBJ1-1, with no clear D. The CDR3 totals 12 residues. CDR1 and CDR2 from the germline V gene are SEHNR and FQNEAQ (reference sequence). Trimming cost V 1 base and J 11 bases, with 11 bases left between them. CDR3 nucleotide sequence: TGTGCCAGCAGCTTAGGAGGAGGGTGGGCTTTCTTT. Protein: CASSLGGGWAFF.

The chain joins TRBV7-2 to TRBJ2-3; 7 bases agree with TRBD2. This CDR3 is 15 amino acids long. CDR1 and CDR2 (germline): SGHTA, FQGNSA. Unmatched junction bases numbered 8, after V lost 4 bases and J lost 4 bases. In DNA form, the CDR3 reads TGTGCCAGCAGCTCGCAGCGGGATGGCGCAGATACGCAGTATTTT. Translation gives CASSSQRDGADTQYF.

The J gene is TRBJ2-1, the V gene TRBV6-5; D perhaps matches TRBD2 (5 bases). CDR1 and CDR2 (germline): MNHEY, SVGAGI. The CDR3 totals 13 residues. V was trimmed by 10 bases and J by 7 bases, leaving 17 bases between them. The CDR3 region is CATGEGVRNEQFF. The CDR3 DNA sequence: TGTGCCACCGGTGAGGGAGTAAGGAATGAGCAGTTCTTC.